These 7 T cell receptor beta chains share one sample of origin, sequenced in a study of long-term antiretroviral therapy in people with HIV. The assay, immunoSEQ v3.0, was run at survey level. Libraries were prepared by immunoSEQ multiplex PCR; TCRdb keeps only in-frame clonotypes and omits some of them. The sample has over 15,000 clones; more than 75% are singletons. Here the sequenced sample was unsorted PBMCs, taken 0.1 years before starting antiretroviral therapy. These receptors were taken from a man aged 18 to 30 with HIV.

The genes are TRBV27 and TRBJ1-1; D gene unclear. The CDR3 is 11 amino acids. V lost 4 bases and J 7 bases, leaving 7 bases between the germline ends. Per germline, CDR1 MNHEY and CDR2 SMNVEV (reference sequence). The CDR3 DNA is TGTGCCAGCAGTTCCCGCGGTGAAGCTTTCTTT. Protein product: CASSSRGEAFF.

J is TRBJ2-2 and V is TRBV5-1; TRBD2 is a possible D gene (5 bases). Looked up from germline, CDR1 is SGHRS and CDR2 is YFSETQ. The CDR3 extends over 16 amino acids. The V end was cut by 0 bases, the J end by 0 bases, with 9 bases between. The CDR3 protein is CASSLVVGANTGELFF. For the CDR3, the DNA is TGCGCCAGCAGCTTGGTAGTGGGAGCGAACACCGGGGAGCTGTTTTTT.

This clone has only one observation. The gene calls are TRBV9 and TRBJ2-1, with 9 positions matching TRBD2. The CDR3 runs to 16 residues. Trimming at V came to 0 bases and at J to 6 bases, leaving 7 bases not matched to a gene. Germline assignment: CDR1 SGDLS and CDR2 YYNGEE. The CDR3 is CASSVAERGAFNEQFF. The CDR3 nucleotides read TGTGCCAGCAGCGTAGCGGAGCGGGGGGCTTTCAATGAGCAGTTCTTC.

The chain uses TRBV7-9 and TRBJ1-1; perhaps TRBD1 as D (5 bases). The length of the CDR3 is 14 residues. CDR1 and CDR2 from the germline V gene are SEHNR and FQNEAQ (reference sequence). The V end was cut by 6 bases, the J end by 1 base, with 12 bases between. CDR3 amino acids: CASRPRAPNTEAFF. As DNA, the CDR3 is TGTGCCAGCAGACCCAGGGCTCCGAACACTGAAGCTTTCTTT.

The chain joins TRBV5-1 to TRBJ2-7; D not resolved. The CDR3 extends over 18 amino acids. The V gene's germline CDR1 is SGHRS and CDR2 YFSETQ. V shed 4 bases and J shed 2 bases, with 25 bases lying between them. The CDR3 loop is CASSSRVRPAPTPYEQYF. CDR3 DNA: TGCGCCAGCAGCAGCCGAGTCCGTCCAGCCCCGACCCCCTACGAGCAGTACTTC.

The rearrangement links TRBV23-1 to TRBJ2-5, with D possibly being TRBD1 or TRBD2 (5 bases each). TRBV23-1 is identified as an open reading frame with a role that is uncertain. The V end was cut by 0 bases, the J end by 7 bases, with 15 bases between. The CDR3 extends over 15 amino acids. CDR3 nucleotide sequence: TGCGCCAGCAGTCAATCGAGGAGGACATACGGGACCCAGTACTTC. This codes for CASSQSRRTYGTQYF.

This chain links TRBV10-3 with TRBJ2-3; no firm D call. There are 14 residues in the CDR3. Germline values: CDR1 ENHRY, CDR2 SYGVKD. The V end was cut by 7 bases, the J end by 6 bases, with 17 bases between. The CDR3 region is CAIKGNPPSDTQYF. CDR3 DNA: TGTGCCATCAAGGGCAATCCGCCCTCCGATACGCAGTATTTT.